The rows below give T cell receptor beta chains drawn from one sample of a study of monozygotic twins with inflammatory bowel disease. TCRdb reprocessed the 5' RACE reads and reports one entry per CDR3 protein, with no DNA. The sample spans tens of thousands of distinct CDR3 sequences; the ten largest clones claim just under 7.5%. Material: blood. Every receptor here comes from a human donor with ulcerative colitis or Crohn's disease, or a healthy co-twin of an affected twin (not recorded which). Each CDR3 is given with its conserved first and last residue. Each record gives: J gene, V gene, CDR3 protein.

>TRBJ1-6|TRBV18
CASSLGGGLYSSLHF
>TRBJ2-5|TRBV3-1
CASSQVKETQYF
>TRBJ1-1|TRBV6-5
CASSSQGMNTEAFF
>TRBJ1-4|TRBV20-1
CSAEQEIEKLFF
>TRBJ2-3|TRBV5-1
CASSLPGTSATDTQYF
>TRBJ2-3|TRBV5-1
CASSDRKGRAITDTQYF
>TRBJ1-5|TRBV2
CASTQGQGQPQHF
>TRBJ2-1|TRBV5-1
CASSFGWEGMDEQFF
>TRBJ2-3|TRBV4-1
CASSPYQTSDTQYF
>TRBJ2-3|TRBV6-5
CASSYCRTGDFTDTQYF
>TRBJ2-7|TRBV7-9
CASSDTPGQGYEQYF
>TRBJ1-1|TRBV20-1
CSAVNSLNTEAFF
>TRBJ1-4|TRBV5-1
CASSRGYRGTNEKLFF
>TRBJ2-5|TRBV5-1
CASSRQETQYF
>TRBJ2-1|TRBV3-1
CASSLGLAPNEQFF
>TRBJ1-1|TRBV12-3/TRBV12-4
CASSTFLGGMNTEAFF
>TRBJ2-5|TRBV7-6
CASSLAHSNQETQYF
>TRBJ1-5|TRBV27
CASKAGRGRSNQPQHF
>TRBJ1-1|TRBV19
CASTGAAEAFF
>TRBJ1-1|TRBV29-1
CSARTANTEAFF
>TRBJ2-7|TRBV4-1
CASSQSASDSSYEQYF
>TRBJ2-4|TRBV4-2
CASSQGGITSNIQYF
>TRBJ2-3|TRBV7-9
CASSPRAGSTDTQYF
>TRBJ2-7|TRBV10-1
CASSESLFGDRYEQYF
>TRBJ2-1|TRBV10-3
CAITAGGSYNEQFF
>TRBJ1-2|TRBV5-5
CASSLENYGYTF
>TRBJ1-1|TRBV6-1
CASTPGLGRTEAFF
>TRBJ1-2|TRBV27
CASRSWNSNYGYTF
>TRBJ2-2|TRBV12-3/TRBV12-4
CASSSGTGGIRITGELFF
>TRBJ2-1|TRBV11-2
CASSWGGSSYNEQFF
>TRBJ2-4|TRBV5-1
CASSLVGRSAKNIQYF
>TRBJ2-7|TRBV10-3
CAISDDQGAAYEQYF
>TRBJ2-4|TRBV28
CASSLGWGDAKNIQYF
>TRBJ1-2|TRBV20-1
CSTDTLYGYTF
>TRBJ2-2|TRBV6-1
CASSEFSGARTGELFF
>TRBJ2-1|TRBV3-1
CASSPLAPGNRVNEQFF
>TRBJ1-1|TRBV6-1
CASSLLYGDTEAFF
>TRBJ2-7|TRBV5-6
CASSLRQWAYEQYF
>TRBJ1-1|TRBV15
CATSRDRVTEAFF
>TRBJ2-5|TRBV19
CASSIRTGQETQYF